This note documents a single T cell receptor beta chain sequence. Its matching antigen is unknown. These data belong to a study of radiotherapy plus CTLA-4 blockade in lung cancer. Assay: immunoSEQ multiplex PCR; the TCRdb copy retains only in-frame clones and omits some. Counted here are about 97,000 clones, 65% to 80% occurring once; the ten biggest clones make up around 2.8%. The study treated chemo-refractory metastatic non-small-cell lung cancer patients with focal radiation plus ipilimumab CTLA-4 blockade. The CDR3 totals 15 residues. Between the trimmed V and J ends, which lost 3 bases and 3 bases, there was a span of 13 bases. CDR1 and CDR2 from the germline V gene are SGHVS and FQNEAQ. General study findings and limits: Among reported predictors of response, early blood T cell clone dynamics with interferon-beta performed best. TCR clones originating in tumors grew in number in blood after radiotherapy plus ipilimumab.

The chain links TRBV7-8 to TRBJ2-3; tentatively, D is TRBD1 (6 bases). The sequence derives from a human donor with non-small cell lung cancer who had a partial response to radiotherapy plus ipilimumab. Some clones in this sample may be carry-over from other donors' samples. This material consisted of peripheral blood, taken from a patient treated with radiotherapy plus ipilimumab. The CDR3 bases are TGTGCCAGCAGCTTCCAGGGGCTGGTGACAGATACGCAGTATTTT. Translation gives CASSFQGLVTDTQYF.